This TCR beta chain came from a study of cytomegalovirus exposure and HLA in healthy donors. In the study overall: HLA-typed donors contributed 65 million to 95 million unique TCRs, which were held in an early data release.

The germline CDR1 and CDR2 sequences are MNHNY and SVGAGI (reference sequence). Trimming left V 2 bases short and J 2 bases short, with 9 bases between. This CDR3 region has 14 residues. Use of 60 Vbeta and 13 Jbeta primers characterized the PCR. Here immunoSEQ multiplex PCR was the method, and the copy in TCRdb shows in-frame clones only, minus some. The sample carries 150,000 to 200,000 clones, approximately 78% recorded once. Regarding this clone: What it binds is unknown.

Study outcomes and limitations: What was likely a sequencing artifact was a cluster of highly shared sequence variants.

The clonotype was recovered from a woman in her forties or fifties in good health and CMV-seropositive. Input material: PBMCs. The chain uses TRBV6-6 and TRBJ1-2; perhaps TRBD1 as D (6 bases). DNA for the CDR3: TGTGCCAGCAGTTACACAGGGCTGAACTATGGCTACACCTTC. It specifies CASSYTGLNYGYTF.